The rows below give T cell receptor beta chains drawn from one sample of a study of shared clonotypes between healthy human individuals. Libraries were prepared by immunoSEQ multiplex PCR; TCRdb keeps only in-frame clonotypes and omits some of them. This sample has around 2.5 million clones, with over 85% found just once. Source material: naive CD4+ T cells from PBMCs. The source is a young man in good health. Some clones in this sample may be carry-over from other donors' samples. The CDR3 runs from the conserved cysteine through the conserved F or W. The order of the fields is clone size, D gene, V gene, J gene, CDR3 DNA, CDR3 protein. A D gene is named only where the DNA matches it firmly. The size entry is marked missing in some rows and otherwise reads once, few, many or a size class.

.,.,TRBV28,TRBJ1-2,TGTGCCAGCAGTGCCGTGCCCTATGGCTACACCTTC,CASSAVPYGYTF
.,.,TRBV6-5,TRBJ1-2,TGTGCCACCCGGGCCCAATTGTATGGCTACACCTTC,CATRAQLYGYTF
.,.,TRBV10-3,TRBJ2-4,TGTGCCATCAGTGGTGAGGGGATAATTCAGTACTTC,CAISGEGIIQYF
.,.,TRBV28,TRBJ2-7,TGTGCCAGCAGTCTAACAGGGAGGGCCTACGAGCAGTACTTC,CASSLTGRAYEQYF
.,TRBD1,TRBV11-2,TRBJ1-1,TGTGCCAGCAGCTTCCGCAGGGGGGGGATCACTGAAGCTTTCTTT,CASSFRRGGITEAFF
.,.,TRBV5-1,TRBJ2-7,TGCGCCAGCAGCTTGGGGGTAAAGCCTATCGAGCAGTACTTC,CASSLGVKPIEQYF
.,TRBD2,TRBV2,TRBJ2-3,TGTGCCCTACGCGAGGAGATAGCGGGAGCCGGGGCCGACACAGATACGCAGTATTTT,CALREEIAGAGADTDTQYF
.,.,TRBV29-1,TRBJ2-1,TGCAGCGTTGATCTGGGGAGAAGGAATGAGCAGTTCTTC,CSVDLGRRNEQFF
.,TRBD1,TRBV27,TRBJ2-2,TGTGCCAGCAGTTTCGACAGGGCCACGTACCCCGGGGAGCTGTTTTTT,CASSFDRATYPGELFF
.,.,TRBV16,TRBJ2-7,TGTGCCAGCAGCCAATTACAGGCAGGGCCCCAGTACTTC,CASSQLQAGPQYF
once,TRBD2,TRBV6-4,TRBJ2-5,TGTGCCAGGACTCCGGAAAGCGGGAGGGCCCTAGAGACCCAGTACTTC,CARTPESGRALETQYF
.,TRBD2,TRBV30,TRBJ2-7,TGTGCCTGGAGTGGGAAGGGAACGGGGGGTAACTACGAGCAGTACTTC,CAWSGKGTGGNYEQYF
.,.,TRBV28,TRBJ1-2,TGTGCCAGCAATTCCCTCTATGGCTACACCTTC,CASNSLYGYTF
.,.,TRBV5-4,TRBJ2-5,TGTGCCAGCAGCTTTACCCCCCAAGAGACCCAGTACTTC,CASSFTPQETQYF
.,TRBD1,TRBV29-1,TRBJ1-2,TGCAGCGTTCAGAGGGGGCTTCTCGGCTACACCTTC,CSVQRGLLGYTF
.,.,TRBV5-5,TRBJ1-3,TGTGCCAGCAGGGACATCTCATTGAGCTCTGGAAACACCATATATTTT,CASRDISLSSGNTIYF
.,TRBD2,TRBV28,TRBJ2-7,TGTGCCAGCAGTAACCCGGGACTAGCGCTGTCCTACGAGCAGTACTTC,CASSNPGLALSYEQYF
.,.,TRBV9,TRBJ1-4,TGTGCCAGCAGCGCGCGACAGACTAATGAAAAACTGTTTTTT,CASSARQTNEKLFF
.,TRBD2,TRBV28,TRBJ2-7,TGTGCCAGCAGTTCAGGGACTATCAGCTCCTACGAGCAGTACTTC,CASSSGTISSYEQYF
.,TRBD1,TRBV2,TRBJ1-5,TGTGCCAGCAGTTACCAGACAGGGAATCAGCCCCAGCATTTT,CASSYQTGNQPQHF
.,TRBD1,TRBV7-3,TRBJ2-7,TGTGCCAGCAGCAAACAGGGGATTAGAGACGAGCAGTACTTC,CASSKQGIRDEQYF
.,TRBD2,TRBV5-1,TRBJ2-3,TGCGCCAGCAGCCCGAGGACTAGCGGGAGAATAGATACGCAGTATTTT,CASSPRTSGRIDTQYF
.,.,TRBV28,TRBJ1-1,TGTGCCAGCAGCCGGCAGGCGGCGGAAGCTTTCTTT,CASSRQAAEAFF
.,.,TRBV5-1,TRBJ1-1,TGCGCCAGCAGCCGTACGGACGGGAACACTGAAGCTTTCTTT,CASSRTDGNTEAFF
once,TRBD2,TRBV15,TRBJ2-3,TGTGCCACCAGCAGAGATAAGGGACTAGCGAACACAGATACGCAGTATTTT,CATSRDKGLANTDTQYF
.,TRBD2,TRBV2,TRBJ2-7,TGTGCCAGCAGTCCTGGACTAGCGGGTACCTACGAGCAGTACTTC,CASSPGLAGTYEQYF
.,.,TRBV7-9,TRBJ2-1,TGTGCCAGCAGCACCCCCCGAGTAACGGGGAACTCCTACAATGAGCAGTTCTTC,CASSTPRVTGNSYNEQFF
few,.,TRBV7-9,TRBJ2-1,TGTGCCAGCAGCCCCCATAGGGATGAGCAGTTCTTC,CASSPHRDEQFF
.,.,TRBV28,TRBJ1-1,TGTGCCAGCAGGTGGGGACGGATGAACACTGAAGCTTTCTTT,CASRWGRMNTEAFF
.,TRBD1,TRBV19,TRBJ1-1,TGTGCCAAACTCCCCGACAGGGGAGTCGGGCAATCCCTGAACACTGAAGCTTTCTTT,CAKLPDRGVGQSLNTEAFF
.,.,TRBV27,TRBJ2-5,TGTGCCAGCAGTCCATCGGACGGGCAAGAGACCCAGTACTTC,CASSPSDGQETQYF
.,TRBD1,TRBV25-1,TRBJ1-6,TGTGCCAGCAGCGAATGGACAGGGGGGTCGTATAATTCACCCCTCCACTTT,CASSEWTGGSYNSPLHF
.,TRBD1,TRBV10-3,TRBJ1-1,TGTGCCATCAGTGAGTCCAGGGGGACCGGTGAAGCTTTCTTT,CAISESRGTGEAFF
few,TRBD1,TRBV9,TRBJ1-1,TGTGCCAGCAGCGCACAGGGGACTAGCTTAATGAACACTGAAGCTTTCTTT,CASSAQGTSLMNTEAFF
few,.,TRBV7-2,TRBJ1-1,TGTGCCAGCAGCTCCTTCCTGAACACTGAAGCTTTCTTT,CASSSFLNTEAFF
.,.,TRBV27,TRBJ1-3,TGTGCCAGCAGTGGCCAGGGAGCTGGAAACACCATATATTTT,CASSGQGAGNTIYF
.,TRBD2,TRBV2,TRBJ2-7,TGTGCCAGCAGTCCCTCGCTAGCGGAGGTGTCCTACGAGCAGTACTTC,CASSPSLAEVSYEQYF
.,.,TRBV29-1,TRBJ1-1,TGCAGCGTTGATGTGGTGGGGAACACTGAAGCTTTCTTT,CSVDVVGNTEAFF
.,.,TRBV10-3,TRBJ2-3,TGTGCCATCAGTTTGAGGGAGGGGGGCACAGATACGCAGTATTTT,CAISLREGGTDTQYF
.,TRBD2,TRBV7-2,TRBJ2-5,TGTGCCAGCAGCTTAGTAGCGGGTTCGCAAGAGACCCAGTACTTC,CASSLVAGSQETQYF
.,TRBD1,TRBV7-9,TRBJ2-3,TGTGCCAGCAGACCGGGACAGGGGGTTGGAGATACGCAGTATTTT,CASRPGQGVGDTQYF